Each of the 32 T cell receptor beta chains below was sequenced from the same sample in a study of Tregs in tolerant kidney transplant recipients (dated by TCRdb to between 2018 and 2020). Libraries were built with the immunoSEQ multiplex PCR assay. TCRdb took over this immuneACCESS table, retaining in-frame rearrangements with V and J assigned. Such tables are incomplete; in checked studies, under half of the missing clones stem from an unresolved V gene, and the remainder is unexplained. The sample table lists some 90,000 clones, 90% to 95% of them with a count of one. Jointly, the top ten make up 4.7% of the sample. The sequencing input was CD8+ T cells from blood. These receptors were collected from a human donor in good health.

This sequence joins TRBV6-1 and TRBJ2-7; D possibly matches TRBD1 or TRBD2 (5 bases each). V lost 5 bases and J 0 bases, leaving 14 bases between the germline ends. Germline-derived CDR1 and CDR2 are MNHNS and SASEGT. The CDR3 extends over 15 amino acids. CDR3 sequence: CASSLRDESSYEQYF. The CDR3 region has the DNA TGTGCCAGCAGTTTACGGGACGAGAGCTCCTACGAGCAGTACTTC.

CDR3 sequence (DNA): TGTGCCAGCAGCTTAGCGGGGAACTATGGCTACACCTTC. Protein: CASSLAGNYGYTF. This chain uses TRBV13 with TRBJ1-2, with D unresolved. The CDR3 has 13 amino acids. Trimming shortened V by 1 base and J by 2 bases, and 5 bases separated the two germline ends. Germline assignment: CDR1 PRHDT and CDR2 FYEKMQ (reference sequence). Based on the CDR3 plus reference TRBV13 and TRBJ1-2, the full variable domain is AAGVIQSPRHLIKEKRETATLKCYPIPRHDTVYWYQQGPGQDPQFLISFYEKMQSDKGSIPDRFSAQQFSDYHSELNMSSLELGDSALYFCASSLAGNYGYTFGSGTRLTVV.

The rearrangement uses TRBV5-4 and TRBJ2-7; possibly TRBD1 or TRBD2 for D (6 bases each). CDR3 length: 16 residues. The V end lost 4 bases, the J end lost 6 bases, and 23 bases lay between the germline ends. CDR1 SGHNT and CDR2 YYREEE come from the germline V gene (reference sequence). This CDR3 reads CASSRWEGGPIGEQYF. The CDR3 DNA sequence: TGTGCCAGCAGCCGTTGGGAAGGGGGGCCCATAGGCGAGCAGTACTTC.

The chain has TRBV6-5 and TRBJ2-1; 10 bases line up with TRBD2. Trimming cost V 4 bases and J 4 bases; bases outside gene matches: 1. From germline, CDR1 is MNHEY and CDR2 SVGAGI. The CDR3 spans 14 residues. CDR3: CASSLAGGYNEQFF. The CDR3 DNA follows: TGTGCCAGCAGTTTAGCGGGGGGATACAATGAGCAGTTCTTC.

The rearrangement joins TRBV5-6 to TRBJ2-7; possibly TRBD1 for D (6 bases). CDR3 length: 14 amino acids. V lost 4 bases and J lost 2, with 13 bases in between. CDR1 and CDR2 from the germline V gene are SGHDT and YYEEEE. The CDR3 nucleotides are TGTGCCAGCAGCCGCTCCAGGGGTCCCTACGAGCAGTACTTC. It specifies CASSRSRGPYEQYF.

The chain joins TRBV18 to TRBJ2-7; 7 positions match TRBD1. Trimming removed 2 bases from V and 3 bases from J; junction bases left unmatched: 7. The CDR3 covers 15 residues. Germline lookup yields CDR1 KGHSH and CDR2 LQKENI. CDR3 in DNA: TGTGCCAGCTCACCATCCCCGACAGGGCTCTACGAGCAGTACTTC. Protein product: CASSPSPTGLYEQYF.

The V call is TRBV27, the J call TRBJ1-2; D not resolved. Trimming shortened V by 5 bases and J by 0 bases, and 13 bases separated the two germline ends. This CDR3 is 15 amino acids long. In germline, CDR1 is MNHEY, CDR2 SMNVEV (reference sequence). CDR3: CASSTSREANYGYTF. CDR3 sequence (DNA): TGTGCCAGCAGTACGTCCAGAGAAGCTAACTATGGCTACACCTTC.

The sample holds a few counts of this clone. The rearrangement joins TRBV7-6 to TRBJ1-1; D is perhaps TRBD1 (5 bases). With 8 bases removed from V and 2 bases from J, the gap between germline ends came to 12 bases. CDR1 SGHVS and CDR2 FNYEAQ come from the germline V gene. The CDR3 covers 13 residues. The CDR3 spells CASLGGGNTEAFF. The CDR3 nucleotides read TGTGCCAGCTTGGGGGGAGGCAACACTGAAGCTTTCTTT.

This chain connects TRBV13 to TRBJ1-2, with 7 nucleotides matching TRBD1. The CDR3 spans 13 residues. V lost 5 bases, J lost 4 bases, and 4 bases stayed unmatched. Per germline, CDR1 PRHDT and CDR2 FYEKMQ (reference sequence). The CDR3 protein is CASSDRDSYGYTF. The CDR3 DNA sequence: TGTGCCAGCAGCGACAGGGATTCCTATGGCTACACCTTC.

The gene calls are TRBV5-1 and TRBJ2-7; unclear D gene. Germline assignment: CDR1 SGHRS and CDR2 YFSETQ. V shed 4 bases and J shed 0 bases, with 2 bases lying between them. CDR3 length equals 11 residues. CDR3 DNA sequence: TGCGCCAGCAGCGACTCCTACGAGCAGTACTTC. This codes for CASSDSYEQYF.

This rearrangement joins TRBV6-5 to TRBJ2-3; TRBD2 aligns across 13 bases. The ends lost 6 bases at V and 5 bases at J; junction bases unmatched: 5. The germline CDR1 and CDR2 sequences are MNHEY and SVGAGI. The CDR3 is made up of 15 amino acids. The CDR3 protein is CASRGLAGEVDTQYF. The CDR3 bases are TGTGCCAGCAGAGGACTAGCGGGAGAGGTAGATACGCAGTATTTT.

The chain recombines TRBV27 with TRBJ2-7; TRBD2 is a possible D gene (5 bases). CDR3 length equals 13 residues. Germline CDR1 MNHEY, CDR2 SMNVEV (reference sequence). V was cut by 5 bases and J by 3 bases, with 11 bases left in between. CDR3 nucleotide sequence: TGTGCCAGCAGTCCCGACGGGAACTACGAGCAGTACTTC. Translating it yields CASSPDGNYEQYF.

DNA of the CDR3: TGCGCCACCCCGGTAGGGGACAGGGGCTACGAGCAGTACTTC. It encodes CATPVGDRGYEQYF. This rearrangement joins TRBV10-1 to TRBJ2-7; TRBD1 matches at 10 bases. With 10 bases clipped from V and 3 bases from J, the junction kept 9 bases outside the gene matches. This CDR3 has 14 amino acids. Germline V gene lookup returns CDR1 WNHNN and CDR2 SYGVQD (reference sequence).

Here the CDR3 DNA reads TGTGCCAGCAGCCGTGGGTTCAGCTATGGCTACACCTTC. Amino acids: CASSRGFSYGYTF. V is TRBV11-2 and J is TRBJ1-2, with D uncertain. Deletions cut 5 bases from V and 4 bases from J, with 11 bases between. Germline V CDR1 and CDR2: SGHAT, FQNNGV. The CDR3 spans 13 residues.

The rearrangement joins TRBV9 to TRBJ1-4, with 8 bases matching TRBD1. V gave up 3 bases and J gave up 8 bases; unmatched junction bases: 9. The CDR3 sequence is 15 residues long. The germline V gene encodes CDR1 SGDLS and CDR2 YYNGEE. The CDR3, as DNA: TGTGCCAGCAGCGCCGGACAGGGCGTTCGAGAAAAACTGTTTTTT. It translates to CASSAGQGVREKLFF.

The CDR3 loop reads CASSLASGGTLGDTQYF. CDR3 nucleotide sequence: TGTGCCAGCAGCTTAGCTAGCGGGGGGACGTTGGGAGATACGCAGTATTTT. The chain has TRBV7-9 and TRBJ2-3; TRBD2 agrees at 10 bases. The CDR3 has 17 residues. V gave up 0 bases and J gave up 5 bases; unmatched junction bases: 8. Germline-derived CDR1 and CDR2 are SEHNR and FQNEAQ (reference sequence). Complete variable domain (other parts from reference TRBV7-9 and TRBJ2-3): DTGVSQNPRHKITKRGQNVTFRCDPISEHNRLYWYRQTLGQGPEFLTYFQNEAQLEKSRLLSDRFSAERPKGSFSTLEIQRTEQGDSAMYLCASSLASGGTLGDTQYFGPGTRLTVL.

CDR3 sequence: CASSLVGGGMWYGYTF. In DNA form, the CDR3 reads TGTGCCAGCAGCTTAGTGGGTGGGGGTATGTGGTATGGCTACACCTTC. The chain joins TRBV11-2 to TRBJ1-2; D may be TRBD1 (5 bases). Deletions cut 1 base from V and 5 bases from J, with 17 bases between. CDR1 SGHAT and CDR2 FQNNGV come from the germline V gene. The CDR3 consists of 16 residues.

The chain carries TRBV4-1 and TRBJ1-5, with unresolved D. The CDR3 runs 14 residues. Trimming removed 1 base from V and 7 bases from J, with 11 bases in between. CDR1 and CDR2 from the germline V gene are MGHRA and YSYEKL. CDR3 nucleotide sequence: TGCGCCAGCAGCCAAGCCGCCGAAGGGCAGCCCCAGCATTTT. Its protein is CASSQAAEGQPQHF.

CDR3 loop: CASGYSGTGDGYTF. The CDR3 DNA sequence: TGTGCCAGCGGGTACTCCGGGACAGGGGATGGCTACACCTTC. J is TRBJ1-2 and V is TRBV7-9; 10 nucleotides align to TRBD1. V lost 8 bases, J lost 6 bases, and 9 bases stayed unmatched. Germline V gene sequence: CDR1 SEHNR, CDR2 FQNEAQ (reference sequence). The CDR3 consists of 14 residues.

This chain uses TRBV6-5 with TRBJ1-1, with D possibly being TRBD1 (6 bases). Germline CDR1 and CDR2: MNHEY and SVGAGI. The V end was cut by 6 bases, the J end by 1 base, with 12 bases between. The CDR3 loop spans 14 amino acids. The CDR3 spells CASSKQGPNTEAFF. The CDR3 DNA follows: TGTGCCAGCAGCAAACAGGGCCCGAACACTGAAGCTTTCTTT.

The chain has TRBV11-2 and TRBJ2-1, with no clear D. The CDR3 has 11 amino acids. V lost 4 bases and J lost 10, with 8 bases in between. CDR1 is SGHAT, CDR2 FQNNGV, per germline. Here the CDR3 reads CASSSRREQFF. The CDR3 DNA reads TGTGCCAGCAGCTCACGACGAGAGCAGTTCTTC. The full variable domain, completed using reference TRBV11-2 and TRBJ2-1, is EAGVAQSPRYKIIEKRQSVAFWCNPISGHATLYWYQQILGQGPKLLIQFQNNGVVDDSQLPKDRFSAERLKGVDSTLKIQPAKLEDSAVYLCASSSRREQFFGPGTRLTVL.

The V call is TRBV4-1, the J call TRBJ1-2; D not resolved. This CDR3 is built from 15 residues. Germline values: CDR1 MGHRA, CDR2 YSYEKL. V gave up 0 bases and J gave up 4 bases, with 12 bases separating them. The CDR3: CASSQENTQPYGYTF. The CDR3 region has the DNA TGCGCCAGCAGCCAAGAGAACACCCAACCCTATGGCTACACCTTC.

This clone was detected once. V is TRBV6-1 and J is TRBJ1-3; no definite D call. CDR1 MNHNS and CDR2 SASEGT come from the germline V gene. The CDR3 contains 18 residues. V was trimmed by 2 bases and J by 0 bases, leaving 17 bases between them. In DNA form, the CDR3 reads TGTGCCAGCAGTGAAATCGGTTATGGAGGGAGCTCTGGAAACACCATATATTTT. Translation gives CASSEIGYGGSSGNTIYF.

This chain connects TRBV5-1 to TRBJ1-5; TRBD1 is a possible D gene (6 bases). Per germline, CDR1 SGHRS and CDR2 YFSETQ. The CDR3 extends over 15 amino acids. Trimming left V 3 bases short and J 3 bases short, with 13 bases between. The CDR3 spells CASSSSGAPNQPQHF. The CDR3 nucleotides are TGCGCCAGCAGCTCATCAGGGGCGCCCAATCAGCCCCAGCATTTT.

For the CDR3, the DNA is TGTGCCAGCAGTGTAGGGAGGTTGCAGGGGGCAGAGACCCAGTACTTC. It codes for CASSVGRLQGAETQYF. The rearrangement joins TRBV6-1 to TRBJ2-5, with 8 bases lining up with TRBD1. Germline loops: CDR1 MNHNS, CDR2 SASEGT. CDR3 length: 16 residues. V trimming: 4 bases; J trimming: 4 bases; junction bases outside the gene matches: 11.

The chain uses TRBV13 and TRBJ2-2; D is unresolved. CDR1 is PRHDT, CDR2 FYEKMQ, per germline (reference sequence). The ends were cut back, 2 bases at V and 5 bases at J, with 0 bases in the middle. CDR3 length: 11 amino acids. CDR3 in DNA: TGTGCCAGCAGCTTAACCGGGGAGCTGTTTTTT. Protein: CASSLTGELFF.

CDR3 residues: CASSVGDASYEQYF. In DNA form, the CDR3 reads TGTGCCAGCAGCGTAGGAGACGCGTCCTACGAGCAGTACTTC. V is TRBV9 and J is TRBJ2-7; D not resolved. CDR3 length equals 14 residues. Germline assignment: CDR1 SGDLS and CDR2 YYNGEE. Trimming took off 0 bases at V and 1 base at J, with 8 bases between the two ends.

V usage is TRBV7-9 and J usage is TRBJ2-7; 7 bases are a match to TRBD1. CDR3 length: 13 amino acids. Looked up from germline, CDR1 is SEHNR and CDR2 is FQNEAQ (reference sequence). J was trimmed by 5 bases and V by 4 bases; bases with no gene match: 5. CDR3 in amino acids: CASSSKGGHEQYF. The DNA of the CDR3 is TGTGCCAGCAGCTCCAAAGGGGGCCACGAGCAGTACTTC.

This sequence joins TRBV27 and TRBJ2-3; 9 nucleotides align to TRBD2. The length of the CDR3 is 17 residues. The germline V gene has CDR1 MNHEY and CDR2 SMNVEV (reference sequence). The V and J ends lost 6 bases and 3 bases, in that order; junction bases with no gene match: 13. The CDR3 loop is CASSPTLGGRATDTQYF. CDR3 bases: TGTGCCAGCAGCCCTACCCTCGGCGGGAGGGCGACAGATACGCAGTATTTT.

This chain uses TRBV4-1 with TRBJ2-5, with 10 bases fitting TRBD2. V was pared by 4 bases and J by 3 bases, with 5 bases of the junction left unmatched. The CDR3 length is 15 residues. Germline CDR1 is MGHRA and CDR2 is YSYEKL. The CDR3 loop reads CASSPIAGGKETQYF. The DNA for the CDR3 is TGCGCCAGCAGCCCCATAGCGGGAGGAAAAGAGACCCAGTACTTC.

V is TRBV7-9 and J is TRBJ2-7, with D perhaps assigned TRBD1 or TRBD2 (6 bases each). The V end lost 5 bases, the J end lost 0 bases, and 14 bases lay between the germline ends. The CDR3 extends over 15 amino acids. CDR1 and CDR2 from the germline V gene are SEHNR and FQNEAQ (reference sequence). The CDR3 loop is CASSPRDKNSYEQYF. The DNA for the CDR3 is TGTGCCAGCAGCCCGCGGGACAAGAACTCCTACGAGCAGTACTTC.

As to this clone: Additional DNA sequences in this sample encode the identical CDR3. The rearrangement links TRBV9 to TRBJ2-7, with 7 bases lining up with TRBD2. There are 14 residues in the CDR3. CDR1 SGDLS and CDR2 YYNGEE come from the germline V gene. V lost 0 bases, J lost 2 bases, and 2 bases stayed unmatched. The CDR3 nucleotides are TGTGCCAGCAGCGTAGGCGGGGGTACCTACGAGCAGTACTTC. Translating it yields CASSVGGGTYEQYF.